Listed below are T cell receptor beta chains from one sample, sequenced in a study of cytomegalovirus exposure and HLA in healthy donors. Only in-frame clones appear in the TCRdb table, and some are missing; sequencing was by immunoSEQ multiplex PCR. Of tens of thousands of clones listed, around 67% are singletons. The sample consisted of PBMCs. These receptor sequences come from a woman between 45 and 65 years old in good health and CMV-seropositive. CDR3s include the opening cysteine and the closing phenylalanine or tryptophan. Fields, in order: J gene, V gene, clone size, D gene, CDR3 DNA, CDR3 protein. D genes are given only for firm matches. Size values are once, few and many counts, or a class for expanded clones, and some rows have none.

TRBJ2-7,TRBV4-3,NA,NA,TGCGCCAGCAGCCAAGATCATGCGGGGACCGCGTACGAGCAGTACTTC,CASSQDHAGTAYEQYF
TRBJ2-7,TRBV9,NA,TRBD1,TGTGCCAGCAGCTATGTAGGGGACAGGGGCTACGAGCAGTACTTC,CASSYVGDRGYEQYF
TRBJ1-1,TRBV7-9,once,TRBD1,TGTGCCAGCAGCCGGGACAGGGGAGGCTCGGTGACTGAAGCTTTCTTT,CASSRDRGGSVTEAFF
TRBJ1-1,TRBV2,NA,NA,TGTGCCAGCAGAAAGGAGTTTTTGAACACTGAAGCTTTCTTT,CASRKEFLNTEAFF
TRBJ2-2,TRBV6-6,NA,NA,TGTGCCAGCAGTTACGGGGCTAGCGTGACCACCGGGGAGCTGTTTTTT,CASSYGASVTTGELFF
TRBJ2-2,TRBV6-5,few,TRBD1,TGTGCCAGCAGCATGGACAGGATGAACACCGGGGAGCTGTTTTTT,CASSMDRMNTGELFF
TRBJ2-5,TRBV7-8,NA,NA,TGTGCCAGCAGCTTAGGTTGGGGCAGGGACCAAGAGACCCAGTACTTC,CASSLGWGRDQETQYF
TRBJ2-7,TRBV28,few,TRBD2,TGTGCCAGCAGGGACCTAGCGGAGGCCCGCTACGAGCAGTACTTC,CASRDLAEARYEQYF
TRBJ1-2,TRBV5-1,few,TRBD1,TGCGCCAGCAGGTTGGAACACAGGGGGTCGCAAGGCTACACCTTC,CASRLEHRGSQGYTF
TRBJ2-7,TRBV4-1,NA,TRBD1,TGCGCCAGCAGCCAAGGGGACAGGGTCGACTACGAGCAGTACTTC,CASSQGDRVDYEQYF
TRBJ2-3,TRBV6-6,once,NA,TGTGCCAGCAGTTATCGTAACACAGATACGCAGTATTTT,CASSYRNTDTQYF
TRBJ1-1,TRBV4-3,few,NA,TGCGCCAGCAGGCGGGACTTGAACACTGAAGCTTTCTTT,CASRRDLNTEAFF
TRBJ2-1,TRBV9,NA,NA,TGTGCCAGCAGCGTCAATGATGAGCAGTTCTTC,CASSVNDEQFF
TRBJ2-7,TRBV2,NA,NA,TGTGCCAGCAGGCCAACAGGGCAGACCTACGAGCAGTACTTC,CASRPTGQTYEQYF
TRBJ1-1,TRBV27,few,NA,TGTGCCAGCAGTTTAAAAGGGGTGAACACTGAAGCTTTCTTT,CASSLKGVNTEAFF
TRBJ1-5,TRBV2,NA,NA,TGTGCCAGCAGTCGACAGGCGGTTGCTCAGCCCCAGCATTTT,CASSRQAVAQPQHF
TRBJ2-3,TRBV7-2,NA,NA,TGTGCCAGCAGCTTAGGCGGGGAGCCCACAGATACGCAGTATTTT,CASSLGGEPTDTQYF
TRBJ2-1,TRBV7-2,NA,TRBD2,TGTGCCAGCAGCTGGGGACTAGTAATTGGAAATGAGCAGTTCTTC,CASSWGLVIGNEQFF
TRBJ1-1,TRBV12-5,NA,TRBD1,TGTGCTAGTGGACCGGGACAGCTGAACACTGAAGCTTTCTTT,CASGPGQLNTEAFF
TRBJ1-5,TRBV2,few,NA,TGTGCCTCCATAGACACGGAATCAGATCAGCCCCAGCATTTT,CASIDTESDQPQHF
TRBJ2-2,TRBV7-9,NA,NA,TGTGCCAGCAGTCACACCTCAAAACAGAACACCGGGGAGCTGTTTTTT,CASSHTSKQNTGELFF
TRBJ2-1,TRBV2,NA,NA,TGTGCCAGCAGACAGGGAAACAATGAGCAGTTCTTC,CASRQGNNEQFF
TRBJ2-1,TRBV6-6,few,TRBD2,TGTGCCAGCAGTTTCTTGACTAGCGCCTACAATGAGCAGTTCTTC,CASSFLTSAYNEQFF
TRBJ2-3,TRBV4-1,NA,TRBD2,TGCGCCAGCAGCCAAGGTCGACTAGCGGGGGGGCGAAGGGGCACCACAGATACGCAGTATTTT,CASSQGRLAGGRRGTTDTQYF
TRBJ1-4,TRBV7-2,NA,TRBD1,TGTGCCAGCAGCTCGGACAGGGGAGGGGAAAAACTGTTTTTT,CASSSDRGGEKLFF
TRBJ1-3,TRBV18,NA,TRBD1,TGTGCCAGCTCCCCCAGGGGGCTTAGAAACACCATATATTTT,CASSPRGLRNTIYF
TRBJ1-4,TRBV4-1,NA,NA,TGCGCCAGCAGCCAAGCCCGACGGGAGGAAGAAAAACTGTTTTTT,CASSQARREEEKLFF